This T cell receptor beta chain was sequenced during a study of blood T cells in healthy people across ages. Notes on this clonotype: Its antigen is as yet unknown.

Points from the study as a whole: It was the long-lived donors that had more naive CD4+ cells and higher diversity than aged donors.

The authors ran a second PCR of about 7 to 12 cycles using a sample-barcoded 5' primer and a J-beta primer mix. TCRdb recomputed calls from the 5' RACE reads with MiXCR, one row per CDR3 protein. The sample has approximately 1.5 million distinct CDR3 sequences; about 31% are singletons. The clonotype was recovered from a woman in her 30s in good health. Sequenced: blood.

CDR3 DNA sequence: TGTGCCAGCAGTCACGGGACGGCCAACTATGGCTACACCTTC. Translated, it gives CASSHGTANYGYTF. The chain carries TRBV6-2 or TRBV6-3 and TRBJ1-2; possibly TRBD1 for D (5 bases). CDR1 and CDR2 (germline): MNHEY, SVGEGT. V gave up 5 bases and J gave up 2 bases, with 12 bases separating them. This CDR3 region has 14 residues.